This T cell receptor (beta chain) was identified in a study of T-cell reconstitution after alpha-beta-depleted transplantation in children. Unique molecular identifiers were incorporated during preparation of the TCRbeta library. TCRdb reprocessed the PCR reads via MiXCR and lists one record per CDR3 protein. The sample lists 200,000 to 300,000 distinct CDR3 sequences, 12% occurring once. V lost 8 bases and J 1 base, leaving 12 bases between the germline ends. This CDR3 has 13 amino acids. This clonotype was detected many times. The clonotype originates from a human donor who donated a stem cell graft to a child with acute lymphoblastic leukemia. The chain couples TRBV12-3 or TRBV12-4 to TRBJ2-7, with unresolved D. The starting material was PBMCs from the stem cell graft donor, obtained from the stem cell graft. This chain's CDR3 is CASRSTESYEQYF. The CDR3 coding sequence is TGTGCCAGCCGATCGACTGAATCCTACGAGCAGTACTTC.